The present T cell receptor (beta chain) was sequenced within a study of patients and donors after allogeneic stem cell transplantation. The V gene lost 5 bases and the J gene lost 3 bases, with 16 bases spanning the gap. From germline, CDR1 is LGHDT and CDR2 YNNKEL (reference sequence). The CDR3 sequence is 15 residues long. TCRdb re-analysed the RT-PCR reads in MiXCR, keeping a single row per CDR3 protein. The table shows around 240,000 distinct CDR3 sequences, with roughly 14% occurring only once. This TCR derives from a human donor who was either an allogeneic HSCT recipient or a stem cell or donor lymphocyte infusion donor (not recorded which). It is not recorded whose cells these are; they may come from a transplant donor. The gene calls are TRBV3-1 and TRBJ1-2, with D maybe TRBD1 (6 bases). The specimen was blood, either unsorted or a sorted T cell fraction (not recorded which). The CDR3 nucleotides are TGTGCCAGCAGCGCACAAGGGGGTCGTTACTATGGCTACACCTTC. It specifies CASSAQGGRYYGYTF.